Reported below is one T cell receptor (beta chain). These data come from a study of beta chain features in type 1 diabetes. Investigators reverse transcribed all isolated RNA, so they sequenced expressed TCRB transcripts. Sequenced naive, central memory and regulatory T cell samples produced an average of approximately 3.8 million reads. Libraries were prepared by immunoSEQ multiplex PCR; TCRdb keeps only in-frame clonotypes and omits some of them. This table has 500,000 to 700,000 clones, less than 20% appearing once. The CDR3 extends over 13 amino acids. V lost 3 bases and J lost 10, with 13 bases in between. Looked up from germline, CDR1 is MNHEY and CDR2 is SMNVEV (reference sequence).

The chain employs TRBV27 and TRBJ2-1, with D perhaps being TRBD1 or TRBD2 (5 bases each). Sequenced material: naive CD4+ T cells from blood. The receptor was derived from a man aged 18 to 30 in good health. The CDR3 DNA sequence: TGTGCCAGCAGTTTCCCGGGGCTGAGGGAGCAGTTCTTC. This gives the protein CASSFPGLREQFF.